What follows are 13 T cell receptor beta chains derived from one specimen sequenced in a study of read filtering for tumor transcriptome and immune sequencing (dated by TCRdb to the early 2020s). Data came from an Illumina HiSeq 4000. TCR libraries were built from 300 to 450 ng RNA with the Immunoverse kit, using molecular barcoded adaptors covering alpha/delta and beta/gamma chains. TCRdb redid the processing of the public reads, applying fastp at Q25 and MiXCR, and retained in-frame beta chains. Rows with a matching CDR3 protein are joined into one entry that keeps the most common DNA and genes. For this sample there are 37,000 or so distinct CDR3 sequences; 12% to 15% appear just once. The ten largest clones capture less than 40% of the sample. Material: a population of CD138-negative cells sorted from bone marrow. The intended sense of this specimen's cell subset or site label: bone marrow mononuclear cells depleted of CD138+ plasma/myeloma cells by negative magnetic selection. The receptors were gathered from a donor aged 40 or older with multiple myeloma.

This clonotype was seen many times. This chain joins TRBV28 and TRBJ1-1, with unresolved D. The CDR3 length is 14 residues. Trimming pared 3 bases from V and 0 bases from J, leaving 8 bases between. Germline CDR1 and CDR2: MDHEN and SYDVKM. The CDR3 loop is CASSFSSLNTEAFF. CDR3 DNA sequence: TGTGCCAGCAGTTTTTCATCCCTGAACACTGAAGCTTTCTTT.

This clonotype was counted many times. The V gene is TRBV30, the J gene TRBJ2-4, with D tentatively TRBD1 (6 bases). Germline V lookup: CDR1 GTSNPN, CDR2 SVGIG (reference sequence). V was cut by 2 bases and J by 1 base, with 6 bases left in between. The CDR3 consists of 13 residues. CDR3 coding DNA: TGTGCCTGGAGTAGGGGGGCCAAAAACATTCAGTACTTC. Amino acid sequence: CAWSRGAKNIQYF.

This clonotype was seen many times. CDR3 nucleotides: TGTGCCAGCAGCTATGTGGTTGGCTATGGCTACACCTTC. It yields the protein CASSYVVGYGYTF. The chain couples TRBV7-9 to TRBJ1-2; D gene uncertain. From germline, CDR1 is SEHNR and CDR2 FQNEAQ (reference sequence). The ends were cut back, 4 bases at V and 4 bases at J, with 10 bases in the middle. The CDR3 contains 13 residues.

In its sample, this clonotype was seen many times. The chain uses TRBV5-1 and TRBJ2-3; D possibly corresponds to TRBD1 (5 bases). The CDR3 runs to 15 residues. Germline V CDR1 and CDR2: SGHRS, YFSETQ. V was clipped by 0 bases and J by 5 bases, with 13 bases between them. DNA for the CDR3: TGCGCCAGCAGCTTGGCTTTCAGGGTTGAAGATACGCAGTATTTT. Protein sequence: CASSLAFRVEDTQYF.

This clonotype was counted many times. The chain links TRBV2 to TRBJ2-4; 10 bases align to TRBD2. V dropped 7 bases and J dropped 2; count of bases not matched to a gene: 8. The CDR3 is made up of 16 amino acids. Germline CDR1 is SNHLY and CDR2 is FYNNEI. The CDR3, as DNA: TGTGCCAGCACCCCTACTAGCGGGATTACCAAAAACATTCAGTACTTC. Translating it yields CASTPTSGITKNIQYF. The full variable domain, rest sourced from reference TRBV2 and TRBJ2-4, is EPEVTQTPSHQVTQMGQEVILRCVPISNHLYFYWYRQILGQKVEFLVSFYNNEISEKSEIFDDQFSVERPDGSNFTLKIRSTKLEDSAMYFCASTPTSGITKNIQYFGAGTRLSVL.

At least ten counts were recorded for this clonotype. This sequence joins TRBV7-3 and TRBJ2-1; 7 bases match TRBD2. Germline V gene data show CDR1 as SGHTA and CDR2 as FQGTGA. J lost 5 bases, V lost 3 bases, and 7 bases had no gene match. The CDR3 is made up of 15 amino acids. In DNA form, the CDR3 reads TGTGCCAGCAGCTTGAGCGGGATCCCCGACAATGAGCAGTTCTTC. Translating it yields CASSLSGIPDNEQFF.

This clonotype showed up many times. V is TRBV5-1 and J is TRBJ2-3; TRBD2 is a possible D gene (6 bases). This CDR3 comprises 16 residues. The germline V and J ends were trimmed by 0 bases and 3 bases, with 14 bases remaining between them. The germline gives CDR1 SGHRS, CDR2 YFSETQ. DNA for the CDR3: TGCGCCAGCAGCTTGGTTGCGGGACCGCAAACAGATACGCAGTATTTT. Translating it yields CASSLVAGPQTDTQYF.

This clonotype was picked up many times. This chain uses TRBV25-1 with TRBJ1-6; the match to TRBD1 covers 7 bases. V dropped 8 bases and J dropped 4; count of bases not matched to a gene: 11. The CDR3 has 16 residues. The V gene's germline CDR1 is MGHDK and CDR2 SYGVNS. The CDR3 sequence is CASSLGTEVYNSPLHF. The CDR3 DNA sequence: TGTGCCAGCTCCCTCGGGACAGAAGTTTATAATTCACCCCTCCACTTT. The full variable domain, its missing parts supplied by reference TRBV25-1 and TRBJ1-6, is EADIYQTPRYLVIGTGKKITLECSQTMGHDKMYWYQQDPGMELHLIHYSYGVNSTEKGDLSSESTVSRIRTEHFPLTLESARPSHTSQYLCASSLGTEVYNSPLHFGNGTRLTVT.

This clonotype was detected many times. The V gene is TRBV23-1, the J gene TRBJ2-7; D unresolved. TRBV23-1 has ORF status, its function being uncertain. CDR3 length: 12 amino acids. Trimming pared 5 bases from V and 2 bases from J, leaving 7 bases between. The CDR3 here is CASSSGAYEQYF. The CDR3 DNA reads TGCGCCAGCAGTTCCGGAGCCTACGAGCAGTACTTC.

This clonotype appeared many times. The chain couples TRBV6-1 to TRBJ2-7, with 8 bases that match TRBD2. Germline V gene sequence: CDR1 MNHNS, CDR2 SASEGT. Trimming took 5 bases from V and 6 from J; bases not matched to a gene: 9. The CDR3 is 14 amino acids. The CDR3 DNA sequence: TGTGCCAGCAGTCACCCGGGACTAGTTCGCGAGCAGTACTTC. Its protein is CASSHPGLVREQYF.

This clonotype was observed many times. The CDR3 DNA is TGCAGCGTTCGGGACAGGGGGCCCGCAGATACGCAGTATTTT. Protein: CSVRDRGPADTQYF. The chain has TRBV29-1 and TRBJ2-3; TRBD1 aligns across 12 bases. The length of the CDR3 is 14 residues. J lost 4 bases, V lost 5 bases, and 4 bases had no gene match. Germline V gives CDR1 SQVTM, CDR2 ANQGSEA.

This clonotype was observed a few times. This may be a read error, as it is one base from a much larger clone. The rearrangement uses TRBV29-1 and TRBJ2-7; tentatively, D is TRBD1 (5 bases). The V gene's germline CDR1 is SQVTM and CDR2 ANQGSEA. This CDR3 is built from 14 residues. The CDR3 region is CSVAPRVGSYERYF. DNA of the CDR3: TGCAGCGTTGCTCCCAGGGTGGGCTCCTACGAGCGGTACTTC.

This clonotype was picked up many times. The chain carries TRBV15 and TRBJ2-5; no clear D. Deletions cut 1 base from V and 1 base from J, with 7 bases between. Germline CDR1 and CDR2: LNHNV and YYDKDF (reference sequence). The CDR3 has 14 amino acids. This chain's CDR3 is CATSRATPQETQYF. CDR3 nucleotide sequence: TGTGCCACCAGCAGAGCTACGCCCCAAGAGACCCAGTACTTC.